This T cell receptor beta chain comes out of a study of T cell responses to AZD1222 COVID-19 vaccine (dated by TCRdb to 2020 to 2022). As for the study more broadly: A total of approximately 240 trial participants underwent TCR sequencing, of whom roughly 210 had received two doses of AZD1222 and roughly 26 had received two doses of the MenACWY control vaccine. Trial participants were enrolled by age into subgroups of 18-55, 56-69 and 70-plus years, and about 150, 27 and 61 TCR-sequenced participants, respectively, were included in these subgroups. Points the paper makes about the study in general: CD4 TCRs associated with the vaccine covered the entire spike protein, and the dominant responses were in regions 160-218 and 743-854. In the small 56-69-year group, the increase in depth fell short of significance, most likely because of low power. Conclusions about previously exposed vaccinees are limited because only a handful of AZD1222 recipients were SARS-CoV-2 seropositive at baseline. No day 14 peak-response samples were available, so repertoires were characterized only after the peak T cell response. A significant rise in spike-specific TCR breadth and depth was observed after two AZD1222 doses relative to day 0 and relative to MenACWY recipients. Nearly half of unique spike-specific TCRs reportedly recognized epitopes outside regions mutated in the B.1.351 and B.1.1.7 variants. Participants were mostly white British, with more females than males. The authors suggested clonal diversity may have been underestimated.

To note about this clone: There is no known antigen for this receptor. Base qualities are not recorded, but no much larger clone differs from it by a single base.

The CDR3 contains 14 residues, cysteine and phenylalanine counted. The entry retains the CDR3 DNA only, 42 bases that are in frame from base 1. The germline V gene (reference sequence) provides CDR1 SGHNT and CDR2 YYREEE. V and J are truncated by 0 bases and 3 bases respectively, leaving an intervening sequence of 10 bases. The CDR3 regions of human TCRbeta chains were analyzed by immunosequencing. The authors' analysis ran thus. TCRs in the repertoires were compared against a reference library of SARS-CoV-2-specific TCRs that had been generated with the MIRA antigen-specificity platform. Breadth was defined as the fraction of unique TCRs that were SARS-CoV-2-associated, and depth was defined as the fraction of total T cells that were SARS-CoV-2-associated. Using the MIRA data, each spike-specific TCR was mapped to the spike region that the TCR reacts to and placed in a CD4 or CD8 class. Log10-transformed breadth and depth values were compared by one-way ANOVA with Sidak's multiple comparisons tests. Imported from immuneACCESS, the table was reduced by TCRdb to in-frame sequences with V and J called. These copies leave out some clones; in studies compared against another copy, an unresolved V gene accounts for under half, and the cause of the remainder is not known. The V and J calls and clone size come from that table; D and trimming were worked out from the DNA. The table for this sample lists about 180,000 clones; 85% to 95% of them were counted only once. Approximately 1.5% of the sample is taken by the ten largest.

Interpreted using the paper, the time point label stands for: about 28 days (+/-7) after the second vaccine dose. AZD1222 recipients whose second dose came at about 4 weeks and those whose second dose came at about 12 weeks were combined into one group, since spike-specific TCR depth and breadth did not differ between the two schedules. Samples from vaccinated people were obtained from the UK trials COV001 and COV002, which included a single-blind randomized controlled phase 2/3 trial of AZD1222 (ChAdOx1 nCoV-19) in healthy adults. For TCRbeta chain sequencing, PBMC samples were collected from trial participants at day 0 and at day 28 after the second dose.

The input for sequencing was peripheral blood, taken 28 days after the second AZD1222 dose. The V gene is TRBV5-4 and the J gene is TRBJ2-7, and the D gene may be TRBD1, 5 bases matching. The TCR originated in an adult who received the AZD1222 COVID-19 vaccine. The CDR3 amino acid sequence is: CASSLGQGYYEQYF. The DNA sequence reads TGTGCCAGCAGCTTGGGTCAGGGATACTACGAGCAGTACTTC. With the rest looked up from the reference TRBV5-4 and TRBJ2-7 genes rather than sequenced, the full variable domain is ETGVTQSPTHLIKTRGQQVTLRCSSQSGHNTVSWYQQALGQGPQFIFQYYREEENGRGNFPPRFSGLQFPNYSSELNVNALELDDSALYLCASSLGQGYYEQYFGPGTRLTVT.